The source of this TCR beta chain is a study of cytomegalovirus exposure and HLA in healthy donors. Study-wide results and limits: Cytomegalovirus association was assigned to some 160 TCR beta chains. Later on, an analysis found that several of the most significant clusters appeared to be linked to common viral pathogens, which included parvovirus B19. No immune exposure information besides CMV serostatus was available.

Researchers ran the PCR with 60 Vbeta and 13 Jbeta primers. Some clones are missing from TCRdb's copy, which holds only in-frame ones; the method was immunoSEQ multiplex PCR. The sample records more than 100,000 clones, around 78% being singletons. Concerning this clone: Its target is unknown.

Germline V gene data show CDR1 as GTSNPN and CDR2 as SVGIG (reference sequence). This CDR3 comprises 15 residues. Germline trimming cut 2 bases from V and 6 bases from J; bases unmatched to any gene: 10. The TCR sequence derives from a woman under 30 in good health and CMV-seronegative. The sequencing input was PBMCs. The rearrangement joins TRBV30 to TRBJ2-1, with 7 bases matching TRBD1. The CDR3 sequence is CAWSIAGTVANEQFF. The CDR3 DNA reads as TGTGCCTGGAGTATCGCCGGGACAGTCGCCAATGAGCAGTTCTTC.